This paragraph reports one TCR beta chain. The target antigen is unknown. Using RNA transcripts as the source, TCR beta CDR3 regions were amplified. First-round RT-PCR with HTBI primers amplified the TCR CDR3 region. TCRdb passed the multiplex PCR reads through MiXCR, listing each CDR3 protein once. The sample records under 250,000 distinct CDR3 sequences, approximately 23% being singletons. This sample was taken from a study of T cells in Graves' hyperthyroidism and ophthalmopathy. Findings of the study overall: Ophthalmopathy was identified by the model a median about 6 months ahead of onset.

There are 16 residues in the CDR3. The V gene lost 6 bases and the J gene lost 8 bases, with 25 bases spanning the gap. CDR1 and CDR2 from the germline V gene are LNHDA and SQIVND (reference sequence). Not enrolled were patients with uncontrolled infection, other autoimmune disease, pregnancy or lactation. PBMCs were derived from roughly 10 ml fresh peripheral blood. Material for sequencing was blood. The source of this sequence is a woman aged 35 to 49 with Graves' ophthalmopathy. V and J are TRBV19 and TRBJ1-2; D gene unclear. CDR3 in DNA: TGTGCCAGTAGGCTGGACGCTGGGATAACAATCGGGGGCTACACCTTC. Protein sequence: CASRLDAGITIGGYTF.